The 27 T cell receptor beta chains presented below share a single source sample, sequenced in a study of blood T cells in healthy people across ages. Sample-barcoded 5' priming and a J-beta primer mix drove a second PCR of roughly 6 to 12 cycles. TCRdb independently ran MiXCR on the 5' RACE reads; one entry per CDR3 protein. This sample has under 1 million distinct CDR3 sequences, with about 42% found just once. Material for sequencing was blood. These receptors originate from a man aged 55 to 70 in good health.

V gene TRBV3-1 combines with J gene TRBJ2-7; TRBD2 aligns across 13 bases. Losses at the gene ends were 7 bases for V and 0 bases for J; bases not matched to a gene: 15. The CDR3 covers 19 residues. Germline-derived CDR1 and CDR2 are LGHDT and YNNKEL (reference sequence). The DNA for the CDR3 is TGTGCCAGCAACCTATTCGGACTAGCGGGGGCCATAAGCTCCTACGAGCAGTACTTC. It codes for CASNLFGLAGAISSYEQYF.

The chain recombines TRBV27 with TRBJ2-7; possibly TRBD1 for D (6 bases). Germline-derived CDR1 and CDR2 are MNHEY and SMNVEV (reference sequence). This CDR3 region has 15 residues. With 9 bases removed from V and 7 bases from J, the gap between germline ends came to 25 bases. CDR3 nucleotides: TGTGCCAGTGATGCCGGGACACTAAACACCGGGGAGCAGTACTTC. Residues: CASDAGTLNTGEQYF.

The chain has TRBV1 and TRBJ2-5; the table's TRBD1 call for D was not verified on the DNA. TRBV1 is a listed pseudogene. The CDR3 is 14 amino acids. In DNA form, the CDR3 reads TGCACCAGCAGCGCGGGACAGGGTCTCAATGAGCAGTACTTC. Residues: CTSSAGQGLNEQYF.

This clonotype was seen a handful of times. One end of the junction varies from germline; a read error may be responsible. This chain connects TRBV7-9 to TRBJ1-1; 7 nucleotides line up with TRBD1. The germline gives CDR1 SEHNR, CDR2 FQNEAQ (reference sequence). This CDR3 contains 13 residues. The CDR3 DNA reads as TGTGCCAGCAGCGTGACAGGGAACGCTGAAGCTTTCTTT. Its translation is CASSVTGNAEAFF.

Only a few counts were recorded for this clonotype. The chain couples TRBV24-1 to TRBJ1-5; the D gene is possibly TRBD1 (6 bases). Trimming took off 9 bases at V and 0 bases at J, with 14 bases between the two ends. Germline CDR1 reads KGHDR; CDR2 reads SFDVKD. The CDR3 totals 15 residues. The CDR3: CATPGHHYSNQPQHF. DNA of the CDR3: TGTGCCACCCCGGGACATCATTATAGCAATCAGCCCCAGCATTTT.

J is TRBJ2-4 and V is TRBV12-3 or TRBV12-4, with D uncertain. The CDR3 sequence is 14 residues long. V lost 5 bases and J lost 2, with 10 bases in between. The CDR3, as DNA: TGTGCCAGCAGTCTCGGCTTGACCAAAAACATTCAGTACTTC. Translated, it gives CASSLGLTKNIQYF.

V is TRBV20-1 and J is TRBJ1-2, with TRBD1 matching over 8 bases. V lost 4 bases, J lost 2 bases, and 9 bases stayed unmatched. The germline V gene encodes CDR1 DFQATT and CDR2 SNEGSKA (reference sequence). This CDR3 has 15 amino acids. Here the CDR3 DNA reads TGCAGTGCTACCTCCCGTGGACAGGGAAACTATGGCTACACCTTC. Translating it yields CSATSRGQGNYGYTF.

The chain couples TRBV7-2 to TRBJ2-7, with TRBD1 identical over 7 bases. J was trimmed by 4 bases and V by 1 base; bases with no gene match: 4. CDR3 size: 14 residues. CDR1 SGHTA and CDR2 FQGNSA come from the germline V gene. The CDR3 nucleotides read TGTGCCAGCAGCTTAGACAGGGGTTGGTACGAGCAGTACTTC. Translated, it gives CASSLDRGWYEQYF.

The V gene is TRBV27, the J gene TRBJ2-6, with D unresolved. Germline V gives CDR1 MNHEY, CDR2 SMNVEV (reference sequence). The CDR3 is 15 amino acids. The V end was cut by 7 bases, the J end by 0 bases, with 10 bases between. CDR3 region: CASKPQLSGANVLTF. DNA of the CDR3: TGTGCCAGCAAGCCCCAGCTCTCTGGGGCCAACGTCCTGACTTTC.

This clonotype has more than one count but fewer than ten. This chain connects TRBV6-2 or TRBV6-3 to TRBJ2-1; either TRBD1 or TRBD2 may fit D (5 bases each). This CDR3 has 13 amino acids. Trimming cost V 1 base and J 9 bases, with 10 bases left between them. CDR1 is MNHEY, CDR2 SVGEGT, per germline. The chain's CDR3 is CASSYYGDGEQFF. The CDR3 DNA reads as TGTGCCAGCAGTTACTATGGGGACGGTGAGCAGTTCTTC.

CDR3 DNA sequence: TGTGCCAGCAGCTTGAATGCGAAAACCGCAGATACGCAGTATTTT. This gives the protein CASSLNAKTADTQYF. The V call is TRBV5-4, the J call TRBJ2-3, with D unclear. V lost 1 base, J lost 4 bases, and 13 bases lay in between. The CDR3 has 15 amino acids. The germline gives CDR1 SGHNT, CDR2 YYREEE (reference sequence).

This clonotype occurred a few times. The V call is TRBV6-5, the J call TRBJ1-6; 9 positions agree with TRBD1. V gave up 6 bases and J gave up 8 bases; unmatched junction bases: 5. CDR1 is MNHEY, CDR2 SVGAGI, per germline. The CDR3 runs 14 residues. CDR3 sequence reads: CASRGQGHYSPLHF. The CDR3 region has the DNA TGTGCCAGCAGGGGACAGGGTCATTATTCACCCCTCCACTTT.

This clonotype has a handful of counts. The V and J genes are TRBV9 and TRBJ1-2, with 8 nucleotides matching TRBD1. The CDR3 length is 17 residues. The junction had 14 bases not matched to a gene; V was cut back by 3 bases and J by 4 bases. Germline CDR1 reads SGDLS; CDR2 reads YYNGEE. In DNA form, the CDR3 reads TGTGCCAGCAGCGGCGCGCGTCCAGGGGGCCGGGTCTATGGCTACACCTTC. Its translation: CASSGARPGGRVYGYTF.

This CDR3 is CASSLDWGGVTSPLHF. The CDR3 DNA sequence: TGTGCCAGCAGCTTGGATTGGGGGGGAGTTACCTCACCCCTCCACTTT. The chain couples TRBV5-6 to TRBJ1-6; D may be TRBD1 (5 bases). CDR3 size: 16 residues. V lost 0 bases, J lost 10 bases, and 17 bases lay in between. CDR1 SGHDT and CDR2 YYEEEE come from the germline V gene.

This clonotype was seen only a few times. This sequence joins TRBV6-2 or TRBV6-3 and TRBJ2-6, with D possibly called TRBD1 or TRBD2 (5 bases each). This CDR3 region has 15 residues. V lost 3 bases and J lost 3, with 9 bases in between. Germline V gives CDR1 MNHEY, CDR2 SVGEGT. This CDR3 is CASSYWGSGANVLTF. CDR3 DNA sequence: TGTGCCAGCAGTTATTGGGGGAGTGGGGCCAACGTCCTGACTTTC.

This clonotype came up once. CDR3 amino acids: CASTTGGPGFTDTQYF. The CDR3, as DNA: TGTGCCAGTACGACTGGGGGGCCGGGGTTCACAGATACGCAGTATTTT. The chain joins TRBV7-9 to TRBJ2-3; perhaps D is TRBD1 or TRBD2 (6 bases each). The CDR3 is 16 residues long. Trimming stripped 9 bases from V and 2 bases from J, with 21 bases between. Germline lookup yields CDR1 SEHNR and CDR2 FQNEAQ (reference sequence). Full variable domain (rest looked up from reference TRBV7-9 and TRBJ2-3): DTGVSQNPRHKITKRGQNVTFRCDPISEHNRLYWYRQTLGQGPEFLTYFQNEAQLEKSRLLSDRFSAERPKGSFSTLEIQRTEQGDSAMYLCASTTGGPGFTDTQYFGPGTRLTVL.

The chain recombines TRBV7-9 with TRBJ2-7; 7 bases line up with TRBD1. V gave up 5 bases and J gave up 1 base; unmatched junction bases: 5. Germline V gene lookup returns CDR1 SEHNR and CDR2 FQNEAQ (reference sequence). The CDR3 has 14 amino acids. The CDR3 loop is CASSATTGSYEQYF. CDR3 bases: TGTGCCAGCAGCGCCACGACAGGGTCCTACGAGCAGTACTTC.

Ten or more counts support this clonotype. The V and J genes are TRBV7-9 and TRBJ2-7, with 9 bases lining up with TRBD2. The CDR3 is 15 amino acids. From germline, CDR1 is SEHNR and CDR2 FQNEAQ (reference sequence). Germline trimming cut 4 bases from V and 0 bases from J; bases unmatched to any gene: 4. CDR3 sequence (DNA): TGTGCCAGCAGCTCGACTAGCGGTCTCTCCTACGAGCAGTACTTC. It translates to CASSSTSGLSYEQYF.

J is TRBJ2-1 and V is TRBV29-1, with 9 bases fitting TRBD2. The CDR3 has 15 amino acids. Germline lookup yields CDR1 SQVTM and CDR2 ANQGSEA. V dropped 6 bases and J dropped 7; count of bases not matched to a gene: 13. This chain's CDR3 is CSVGDSSGVGNEQFF. Here the CDR3 DNA reads TGCAGCGTGGGGGATTCTAGCGGGGTCGGAAATGAGCAGTTCTTC.

This clonotype has more than one count but fewer than ten. This rearrangement joins TRBV20-1 to TRBJ2-1, with 7 bases fitting TRBD2. J gave up 7 bases and V 0 bases, and 9 bases lay outside the gene matches. CDR1 is DFQATT and CDR2 is SNEGSKA in the germline V gene (reference sequence). The CDR3 has 15 amino acids. CDR3 amino acids: CSARDPTTSVNEQFF. The CDR3, as DNA: TGCAGTGCTAGAGATCCGACAACTAGCGTTAATGAGCAGTTCTTC.

The gene calls are TRBV4-3 and TRBJ2-7; D gene unclear. V was cut by 1 base and J by 2 bases, with 9 bases left in between. Germline V gives CDR1 LGHNA, CDR2 YSLEER. There are 14 residues in the CDR3. The CDR3: CASSQVADTYEQYF. CDR3 bases: TGCGCCAGCAGCCAAGTGGCGGATACCTACGAGCAGTACTTC.

The CDR3 coding sequence is TGTGCCAGCAGTCCCCTCGGCGCTAGCGGTTACAATGAGCAGTACTTC. It translates to CASSPLGASGYNEQYF. The chain links TRBV28 to TRBJ2-5, with TRBD2 identical over 7 bases. The CDR3 consists of 16 residues. J lost 11 bases, V lost 5 bases, and 20 bases had no gene match. Per germline, CDR1 MDHEN and CDR2 SYDVKM. Together with reference TRBV28 and TRBJ2-5, the CDR3 gives the full variable domain: DVKVTQSSRYLVKRTGEKVFLECVQDMDHENMFWYRQDPGLGLRLIYFSYDVKMKEKGDIPEGYSVSREKKERFSLILESASTNQTSMYLCASSPLGASGYNEQYFGPGTRLLVL.

V is TRBV6-5 and J is TRBJ2-1, with a weak D call TRBD1 (6 bases). Germline CDR1 MNHEY, CDR2 SVGAGI. This CDR3 is 18 amino acids long. The V and J ends lost 1 base and 5 bases respectively, with 21 bases between them. CDR3 loop: CASSYFTGTNTLNNEQFF. The CDR3, as DNA: TGTGCCAGCAGTTACTTCACCGGGACAAACACCCTAAACAATGAGCAGTTCTTC.

The gene calls are TRBV6-1 and TRBJ2-1, with D perhaps assigned TRBD1 or TRBD2 (6 bases each). Trimming removed 6 bases at V and 0 bases at J, with 18 bases between. Per the germline V gene, CDR1 is MNHNS and CDR2 is SASEGT. The CDR3 runs 17 residues. CDR3 in DNA: TGTGCCAGCAGGGGACTTGGGGGCCTTTCCTCCTACAATGAGCAGTTCTTC. Translated: CASRGLGGLSSYNEQFF.

This clonotype was detected once. The junction departs from germline at one end; a sequencing error may be responsible. The chain recombines TRBV9 with TRBJ1-2, with 8 bases identical to TRBD1. Looked up from germline, CDR1 is SGDLS and CDR2 is YYNGEE. The CDR3 spans 14 residues. Here the CDR3 DNA reads TGTGCCGGCAGCGCCGGACAGGGTATTGATGGCTACACCTTC. Residues: CAGSAGQGIDGYTF.

The CDR3 loop reads CAISPLADTDTQYF. The CDR3 bases are TGTGCCATCTCCCCACTAGCGGACACAGATACGCAGTATTTT. This rearrangement joins TRBV10-3 to TRBJ2-3, with 8 nucleotides matching TRBD2. Unmatched junction bases numbered 6, after V lost 8 bases and J lost 2 bases. This CDR3 is 14 amino acids long. Looked up from germline, CDR1 is ENHRY and CDR2 is SYGVKD.

The chain combines TRBV24-1 with TRBJ2-7; 8 nucleotides match TRBD1. J gave up 3 bases and V 3 bases, and 3 bases lay outside the gene matches. The germline gives CDR1 KGHDR, CDR2 SFDVKD. This CDR3 spans 14 amino acids. CDR3 coding DNA: TGTGCCACCAGTGATCAAGGACAGGGCTACGAGCAGTACTTC. Protein sequence: CATSDQGQGYEQYF.